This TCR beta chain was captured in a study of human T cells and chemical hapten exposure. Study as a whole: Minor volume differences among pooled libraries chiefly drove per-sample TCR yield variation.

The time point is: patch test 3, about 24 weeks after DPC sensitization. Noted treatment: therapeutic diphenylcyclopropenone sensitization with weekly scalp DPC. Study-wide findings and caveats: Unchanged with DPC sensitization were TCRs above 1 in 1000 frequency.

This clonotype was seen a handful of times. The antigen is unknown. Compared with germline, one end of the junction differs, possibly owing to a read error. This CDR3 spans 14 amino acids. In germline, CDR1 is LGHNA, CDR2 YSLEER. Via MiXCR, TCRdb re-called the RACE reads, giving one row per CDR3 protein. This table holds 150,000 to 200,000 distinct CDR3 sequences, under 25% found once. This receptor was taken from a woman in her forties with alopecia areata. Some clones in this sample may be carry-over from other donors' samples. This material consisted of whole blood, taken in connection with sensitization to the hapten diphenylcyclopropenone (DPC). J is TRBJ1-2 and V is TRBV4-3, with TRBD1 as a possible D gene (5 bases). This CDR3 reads CASSQVDGRRGYNF. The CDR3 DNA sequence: TGCGCCAGCAGCCAAGTTGATGGACGGCGGGGCTACAACTTC.